This TCR beta chain was obtained from a study of CD8 T cells in ankylosing spondylitis. V lost 6 bases and J lost 2, with 17 bases in between. Germline lookup yields CDR1 DFQATT and CDR2 SNEGSKA (reference sequence). The CDR3 sequence is 14 residues long. There are a few counts of this clonotype. Quantitative molecular-barcoded 5'-RACE generated the TCR beta libraries. TCRdb re-called the 5' RACE reads with MiXCR, one entry per CDR3 protein. Among a few hundred thousand distinct CDR3 sequences, more than 20% were seen once, and the ten largest hold less than 0.75%. The chain links TRBV20-1 to TRBJ2-7; D could derive from TRBD1 or TRBD2 (6 bases each). This sequence was found in a male donor with ankylosing spondylitis or in good health (not recorded which). Sequencing was carried out using blood, either unsorted or a sorted T cell fraction (not recorded which). CDR3 protein: CSAVVGGRTYEQYF. CDR3 sequence (DNA): TGCAGTGCCGTTGTGGGGGGCCGAACCTACGAGCAGTACTTC.